This T cell receptor (beta chain) was identified during a study of vaccination and CD4 T cells after COVID-19. Study details: In culture, cells were exposed to overlapping spike peptides from SARS-CoV-2, HCoV-NL63, HCoV-OC43 and HCoV-229E.

In the case of this clonotype: Its antigen is unidentified.

Noted treatment: roughly 10-day PBMC culture with coronavirus spike peptide pools or control peptides (ViraFEST assay). TCRs were sequenced by ViraFEST after antigen-specific T cells had been expanded with peptide pools. Per the germline V gene, CDR1 is DFQATT and CDR2 is SNEGSKA (reference sequence). The CDR3 totals 15 residues. J gave up 4 bases and V 6 bases, and 12 bases lay outside the gene matches. Cultured CD4+ T-cell DNA underwent Oncomine TCR Beta short-read sequencing. From the PCR reads, TCRdb called clonotypes with MiXCR, one entry per CDR3 protein. This sample carries 9,800 or so distinct CDR3 sequences, 30% to 45% of them seen once, and the ten largest clones take about 16%.

J is TRBJ2-1 and V is TRBV20-1; 7 bases are shared with TRBD2. The TCR was taken from a human donor who had recovered from COVID-19. Sequenced input: CD4+ T cells from blood, cultured in vitro. CDR3 sequence: CSAPPRGFPYNEQFF. Here the CDR3 DNA reads TGCAGTGCCCCTCCGCGGGGGTTTCCTTACAATGAGCAGTTCTTC.